This T cell receptor beta chain was found in a study of blood T cell repertoires in COVID-19. Background on the study: From T cells, B-cell-depleted T cells, or PBMCs came the material, which was cDNA or gDNA.

This table comes from immunoSEQ multiplex PCR, and its TCRdb copy is limited to in-frame clones, with some not included. The sample shows under 200,000 clones, roughly 84% of them seen only once. The length of the CDR3 is 14 residues. V was trimmed by 2 bases and J by 3 bases, leaving 8 bases between them. Germline CDR1 SNHLY, CDR2 FYNNEI. The sequencing sample was made of peripheral blood. The rearrangement uses TRBV2 and TRBJ2-1; D is possibly TRBD2 (5 bases). The sequence was collected from a man aged 18 to 35 with active or convalescent COVID-19. The CDR3 nucleotides are TGTGCCAGCAGTGAATTTACTAGCTACAATGAGCAGTTCTTC. Encoded protein: CASSEFTSYNEQFF.